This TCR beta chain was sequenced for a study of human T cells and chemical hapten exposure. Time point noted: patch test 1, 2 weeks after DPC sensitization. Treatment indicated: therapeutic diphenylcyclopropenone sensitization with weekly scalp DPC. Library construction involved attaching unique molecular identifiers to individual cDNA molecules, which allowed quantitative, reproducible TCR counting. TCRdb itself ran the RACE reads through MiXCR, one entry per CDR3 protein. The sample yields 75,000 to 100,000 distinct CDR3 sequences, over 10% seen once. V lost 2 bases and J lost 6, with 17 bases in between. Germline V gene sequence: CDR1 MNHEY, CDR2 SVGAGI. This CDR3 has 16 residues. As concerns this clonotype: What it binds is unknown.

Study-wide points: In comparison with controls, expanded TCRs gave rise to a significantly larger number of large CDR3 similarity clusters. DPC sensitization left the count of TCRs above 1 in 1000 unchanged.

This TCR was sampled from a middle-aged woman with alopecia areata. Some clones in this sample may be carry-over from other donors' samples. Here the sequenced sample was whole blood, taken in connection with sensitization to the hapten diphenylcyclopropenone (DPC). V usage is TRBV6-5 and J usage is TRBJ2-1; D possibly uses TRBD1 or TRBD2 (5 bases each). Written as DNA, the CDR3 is TGTGCCAGCAGTTACCGAATTACTCCAGGGACCAATGAGCAGTTCTTC. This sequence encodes CASSYRITPGTNEQFF.